The 24 T cell receptor beta chains below were found in one sample sequenced in a study of shared clonotypes between healthy human individuals. Produced via immunoSEQ multiplex PCR; TCRdb's table is partial and in-frame only. Among 2 million to 2.5 million clones listed, just over 90% were seen once. The specimen sequenced was naive CD4+ T cells from PBMCs. Subset indicated: CD45RA+ positively selected. The receptors here all came from a man aged 18 to 29 in good health. Some clones in this sample may be carry-over from other donors' samples.

The chain is built from TRBV7-8 and TRBJ2-1; 11 bases agree with TRBD2. Germline CDR1 reads SGHVS; CDR2 reads FQNEAQ. The V segment lost 2 bases and the J segment 7 bases; nucleotides outside the gene matches: 1. This CDR3 is 14 amino acids long. CDR3 bases: TGTGCCAGCAGCTTAACTAGCGGGAGAAATGAGCAGTTCTTC. It yields the protein CASSLTSGRNEQFF.

The J gene is TRBJ2-1, the V gene TRBV19, with D perhaps TRBD1 or TRBD2 (6 bases each). Between the trimmed V and J ends, which lost 10 bases and 5 bases, there was a span of 15 bases. The CDR3 is made up of 13 amino acids. Germline V lookup: CDR1 LNHDA, CDR2 SQIVND (reference sequence). The CDR3 loop reads CATTTRDNNEQFF. DNA of the CDR3: TGTGCCACCACGACTAGGGACAACAATGAGCAGTTCTTC.

Points on this clone: The sample has other DNA sequences that encode this CDR3 too. The chain is built from TRBV28 and TRBJ1-5; D ambiguous. Germline-derived CDR1 and CDR2 are MDHEN and SYDVKM. Trimming took off 5 bases at V and 6 bases at J, with 5 bases between the two ends. CDR3 size: 11 residues. Here the CDR3 DNA reads TGTGCCAGCAGTCGAGGTCAGCCCCAGCATTTT. Its translation is CASSRGQPQHF. Full variable domain (outside the CDR3, taken from reference TRBV28 and TRBJ1-5): DVKVTQSSRYLVKRTGEKVFLECVQDMDHENMFWYRQDPGLGLRLIYFSYDVKMKEKGDIPEGYSVSREKKERFSLILESASTNQTSMYLCASSRGQPQHFGDGTRLSIL.

The chain combines TRBV28 with TRBJ1-4; the match to TRBD1 covers 7 bases. The J segment lost 1 base and the V segment lost 6 bases, leaving 5 bases of the junction unmatched. This CDR3 contains 15 residues. Germline V gene lookup returns CDR1 MDHEN and CDR2 SYDVKM. In DNA, the CDR3 is TGTGCCAGCAGCGGACAGGTTAGAACTAATGAAAAACTGTTTTTT. Its translation: CASSGQVRTNEKLFF.

V gene TRBV9 combines with J gene TRBJ2-1; 10 positions agree with TRBD2. Germline V gene data show CDR1 as SGDLS and CDR2 as YYNGEE. The CDR3 contains 18 residues. J was trimmed by 2 bases and V by 3 bases; bases with no gene match: 11. CDR3 sequence: CASSEASGSVGTYNEQFF. CDR3 nucleotide sequence: TGTGCCAGCAGCGAGGCTAGCGGGAGCGTAGGGACCTACAATGAGCAGTTCTTC.

The rearrangement links TRBV4-1 to TRBJ1-1, with D unresolved. The CDR3 loop spans 15 amino acids. Germline loops: CDR1 MGHRA, CDR2 YSYEKL. V was shortened by 6 bases and J by 0 bases, with 14 bases between the two germline ends. The CDR3 spells CASRPTQTMNTEAFF. As DNA, the CDR3 is TGCGCCAGCAGACCTACCCAAACAATGAACACTGAAGCTTTCTTT.

J is TRBJ2-1 and V is TRBV5-1, with TRBD2 as a possible D gene (5 bases). Germline V gene sequence: CDR1 SGHRS, CDR2 YFSETQ. Trimming stripped 4 bases from V and 7 bases from J, with 18 bases between. This CDR3 comprises 15 residues. In DNA form, the CDR3 reads TGCGCCAGCAGCCCCACTTGGGCGAGAGGGAATGAGCAGTTCTTC. Translation: CASSPTWARGNEQFF. Filled out from reference TRBV5-1 and TRBJ2-1, the complete variable domain reads KAGVTQTPRYLIKTRGQQVTLSCSPISGHRSVSWYQQTPGQGLQFLFEYFSETQRNKGNFPGRFSGRQFSNSRSEMNVSTLELGDSALYLCASSPTWARGNEQFFGPGTRLTVL.

The chain combines TRBV11-3 with TRBJ2-1, with 7 bases fitting TRBD1. V lost 5 bases, J lost 0 bases, and 1 base stayed unmatched. This CDR3 has 14 residues. Germline lookup yields CDR1 SGHNT and CDR2 YENEEA. The CDR3, as DNA: TGTGCCAGCAGCCACAGGGGCTCCTACAATGAGCAGTTCTTC. Its translation: CASSHRGSYNEQFF.

The chain has TRBV28 and TRBJ2-5, with TRBD1 identical over 7 bases. V was pared by 3 bases and J by 3 bases, with 4 bases of the junction left unmatched. Germline V gene sequence: CDR1 MDHEN, CDR2 SYDVKM. This CDR3 is 14 amino acids long. The CDR3 protein is CASSFSGTEETQYF. The CDR3 bases are TGTGCCAGCAGTTTCTCGGGGACAGAAGAGACCCAGTACTTC.

The rearrangement links TRBV4-1 to TRBJ1-1; D is uncertain. Per the germline V gene, CDR1 is MGHRA and CDR2 is YSYEKL. V was cut by 5 bases and J by 1 base, with 8 bases left in between. The CDR3 has 13 amino acids. CDR3 DNA: TGCGCCAGCAGCAGTCAGTGGAACACTGAAGCTTTCTTT. It specifies CASSSQWNTEAFF.

This clone was observed a few times. The sample carries other DNA sequences with the same CDR3. The chain joins TRBV30 to TRBJ1-5; weak D call: TRBD1 (5 bases). Germline loops: CDR1 GTSNPN, CDR2 SVGIG (reference sequence). V was cut by 0 bases and J by 7 bases, with 13 bases left in between. The CDR3 sequence is 14 residues long. CDR3 in DNA: TGTGCCTGGAGTGTTGGCAGGGTCAGACAGCCCCAGCATTTT. This codes for CAWSVGRVRQPQHF.

The V and J genes are TRBV5-1 and TRBJ2-7; 10 bases align to TRBD1. Trimming at V came to 3 bases and at J to 5 bases, leaving 8 bases not matched to a gene. The germline V gene encodes CDR1 SGHRS and CDR2 YFSETQ. The CDR3 is made up of 15 amino acids. Here the CDR3 reads CASSSRTGGGNEQYF. Written as DNA, the CDR3 is TGCGCCAGCAGCTCGCGGACAGGGGGAGGCAACGAGCAGTACTTC. Drawing the rest from reference TRBV5-1 and TRBJ2-7, the complete variable domain is KAGVTQTPRYLIKTRGQQVTLSCSPISGHRSVSWYQQTPGQGLQFLFEYFSETQRNKGNFPGRFSGRQFSNSRSEMNVSTLELGDSALYLCASSSRTGGGNEQYFGPGTRLTVT.

This rearrangement joins TRBV19 to TRBJ1-4; 10 bases fit TRBD1. The CDR3 is made up of 15 amino acids. CDR1 is LNHDA, CDR2 SQIVND, per germline (reference sequence). V was pared by 5 bases and J by 7 bases, with 7 bases of the junction left unmatched. CDR3 sequence reads: CASSGRQGASEKLFF. Written as DNA, the CDR3 is TGTGCCAGTAGTGGACGACAGGGGGCTAGTGAAAAACTGTTTTTT.

V usage is TRBV30 and J usage is TRBJ2-5; the match to TRBD1 covers 8 bases. The CDR3 consists of 12 residues. V was pared by 5 bases and J by 5 bases, with 4 bases of the junction left unmatched. Germline assignment: CDR1 GTSNPN and CDR2 SVGIG (reference sequence). CDR3 DNA: TGTGCCTGGGAGACAGGGGAGGAGACCCAGTACTTC. Translated: CAWETGEETQYF.

The rearrangement joins TRBV7-2 to TRBJ1-1; maybe TRBD1 (6 bases). Germline-derived CDR1 and CDR2 are SGHTA and FQGNSA. V dropped 5 bases and J dropped 5 bases, with 15 bases sitting between them. This CDR3 comprises 14 residues. For the CDR3, the DNA is TGTGCCAGCAGCCCCGGGGGGGGGCTAACTGAAGCTTTCTTT. Protein: CASSPGGGLTEAFF.

The table lists this clone with a count of one. The chain recombines TRBV7-2 with TRBJ2-1; D not certain. Trimming took 1 base from V and 2 from J, leaving 9 bases between them. In germline, CDR1 is SGHTA, CDR2 FQGNSA. This CDR3 is 15 amino acids long. The CDR3: CASSLVATTYNEQFF. CDR3 DNA sequence: TGTGCCAGCAGCTTAGTGGCGACCACCTACAATGAGCAGTTCTTC.

The V call is TRBV27, the J call TRBJ2-6; no definite D call. The CDR3 spans 16 residues. V lost 5 bases and J 4 bases, leaving 15 bases between the germline ends. Germline-derived CDR1 and CDR2 are MNHEY and SMNVEV (reference sequence). The CDR3 here is CASSNPSPRGANVLTF. The CDR3 DNA sequence: TGTGCCAGCAGTAATCCATCCCCTCGGGGGGCCAACGTCCTGACTTTC. Based on the CDR3 plus reference TRBV27 and TRBJ2-6, the full variable domain is EAQVTQNPRYLITVTGKKLTVTCSQNMNHEYMSWYRQDPGLGLRQIYYSMNVEVTDKGDVPEGYKVSRKEKRNFPLILESPSPNQTSLYFCASSNPSPRGANVLTFGAGSRLTVL.

As for this clone: The sample contains more than one DNA sequence encoding this CDR3. The chain has TRBV5-1 and TRBJ2-6; unclear D gene. This CDR3 is 15 amino acids long. The germline V gene encodes CDR1 SGHRS and CDR2 YFSETQ. The V end was cut by 4 bases, the J end by 0 bases, with 8 bases between. The CDR3 nucleotides are TGCGCCAGCAGCCTTACAGTCTCTGGGGCCAACGTCCTGACTTTC. This gives the protein CASSLTVSGANVLTF.

This chain joins TRBV25-1 and TRBJ1-2, with D unresolved. CDR3 length equals 14 residues. V was clipped by 8 bases and J by 8 bases, with 21 bases between them. CDR1 MGHDK and CDR2 SYGVNS come from the germline V gene. The CDR3, as DNA: TGTGCCAGCCTCGGAGGGCCCGGTCTTCGCGGCTACACCTTC. It translates to CASLGGPGLRGYTF.

This chain connects TRBV6-6 to TRBJ2-4; 7 bases agree with TRBD2. Germline V gene data show CDR1 as MNHNY and CDR2 as SVGAGI (reference sequence). V shed 6 bases and J 0 bases; nucleotides not matched to a gene: 8. This CDR3 comprises 16 residues. The chain's CDR3 is CASRHGTTLAKNIQYF. The CDR3 DNA reads TGTGCCAGCAGACACGGGACTACCTTAGCCAAAAACATTCAGTACTTC.

This sequence joins TRBV18 and TRBJ1-1; TRBD1 agrees at 8 bases. V dropped 5 bases and J dropped 4; count of bases not matched to a gene: 9. Germline lookup yields CDR1 KGHSH and CDR2 LQKENI. The CDR3 covers 15 residues. Here the CDR3 reads CASSETTGASTEAFF. CDR3 nucleotide sequence: TGTGCCAGCTCAGAGACGACAGGGGCTAGCACTGAAGCTTTCTTT.

J is TRBJ2-3 and V is TRBV5-5; tentatively, D is TRBD2 (6 bases). Germline lookup yields CDR1 SGHKS and CDR2 YYEKEE (reference sequence). The CDR3 extends over 15 amino acids. Trimming cost V 3 bases and J 4 bases, with 15 bases left between them. CDR3 DNA: TGTGCCAGCAGCTGGAACGGGAGAGTGTCAGATACGCAGTATTTT. Protein sequence: CASSWNGRVSDTQYF.

The chain uses TRBV5-1 and TRBJ2-5, with a weak D call TRBD1 (5 bases). V was trimmed by 0 bases and J by 4 bases, leaving 22 bases between them. CDR1 is SGHRS, CDR2 YFSETQ, per germline. CDR3 length equals 18 residues. The CDR3 nucleotides read TGCGCCAGCAGCTTGGGGGTTGGGGCGACGGTTGCCCCAGAGACCCAGTACTTC. Amino acid sequence: CASSLGVGATVAPETQYF.

The V call is TRBV5-1, the J call TRBJ1-4; D perhaps matches TRBD1 (6 bases). Germline V CDR1 and CDR2: SGHRS, YFSETQ. This CDR3 has 15 amino acids. The V and J ends lost 6 bases and 7 bases respectively, with 19 bases between them. CDR3 sequence reads: CASMWGPGQIEKLFF. The CDR3 bases are TGCGCCAGCATGTGGGGGCCTGGACAGATTGAAAAACTGTTTTTT.